Listed here are 12 T cell receptor beta chains from one sample, sequenced in a study of blood T cell repertoires in COVID-19 (dated by TCRdb to about 2020). Receptor amplification or capture employed the immunoSEQ multiplex PCR assay. The immuneACCESS repertoire file appears here via TCRdb, limited to in-frame rearrangements. These files lack a portion of the clones; in checked studies, under half of the deficit traces to unresolved V genes, and the cause of the others is not known. Here the sample has about 96,000 clones; about 90% occur a single time. The ten largest clones represent around 3.9% of the sample. Sequenced input: peripheral blood. These receptors all come from a human donor with COVID-19, enrolled during active disease. The donor label of this sample is uncertain.

V and J are TRBV28 and TRBJ1-1; TRBD1 aligns across 7 bases. Germline CDR1 and CDR2: MDHEN and SYDVKM. This CDR3 region has 13 residues. The V gene end was trimmed by 7 bases and the J gene end by 4 bases; junction bases not matched to a gene: 6. Here the CDR3 DNA reads TGTGCCAGCAACAGTCCAGGGGGCACTGAAGCTTTCTTT. Amino acids: CASNSPGGTEAFF.

The chain couples TRBV6-1 to TRBJ1-2; 7 nucleotides align to TRBD1. The CDR3 is 15 amino acids. With V trimmed by 3 bases and J by 8 bases, 12 bases remained unmatched. Germline assignment: CDR1 MNHNS and CDR2 SASEGT. The CDR3 region is CASSDARQGAEGYTF. The CDR3 bases are TGTGCCAGCAGTGACGCCAGACAGGGCGCAGAAGGCTACACCTTC.

The DNA of the CDR3 is TGCAGCGTTAGCCCGAGCTCTGGAAACACCATATATTTT. Translation gives CSVSPSSGNTIYF. The V gene is TRBV29-1, the J gene TRBJ1-3, with D uncertain. Germline CDR1 SQVTM, CDR2 ANQGSEA. There are 13 residues in the CDR3. The V and J ends lost 5 bases and 0 bases respectively, with 8 bases between them.

Notes on this clone: The sample holds other DNA sequences that translate to the same CDR3. The chain links TRBV19 to TRBJ2-5, with unresolved D. V lost 5 bases and J lost 5, with 12 bases in between. Germline V gene lookup returns CDR1 LNHDA and CDR2 SQIVND (reference sequence). The CDR3 is 13 residues long. The chain's CDR3 is CASSFRGWETQYF. In DNA form, the CDR3 reads TGTGCCAGTAGTTTCAGAGGATGGGAGACCCAGTACTTC.

This chain connects TRBV2 to TRBJ2-7; D remains unclear. CDR3 length: 14 residues. CDR1 is SNHLY and CDR2 is FYNNEI in the germline V gene. V gave up 8 bases and J gave up 2 bases, with 16 bases separating them. The CDR3 nucleotides read TGTGCCAGCGTAACGAGGAACGGTACCTACGAGCAGTACTTC. Protein product: CASVTRNGTYEQYF. Complete variable domain (other parts from reference TRBV2 and TRBJ2-7): EPEVTQTPSHQVTQMGQEVILRCVPISNHLYFYWYRQILGQKVEFLVSFYNNEISEKSEIFDDQFSVERPDGSNFTLKIRSTKLEDSAMYFCASVTRNGTYEQYFGPGTRLTVT.

The V call is TRBV9, the J call TRBJ2-7; D might be TRBD1 (5 bases). CDR1 SGDLS and CDR2 YYNGEE come from the germline V gene. CDR3 size: 16 residues. V lost 0 bases and J 6 bases, leaving 19 bases between the germline ends. The CDR3 bases are TGTGCCAGCAGCGTAGGACCCTTTTCAGGGTTTGGCGAGCAGTACTTC. Amino acids: CASSVGPFSGFGEQYF.

V gene TRBV6-5 combines with J gene TRBJ1-1; 11 positions agree with TRBD1. Germline lookup yields CDR1 MNHEY and CDR2 SVGAGI. J gave up 5 bases and V 5 bases, and 7 bases lay outside the gene matches. The length of the CDR3 is 15 residues. As DNA, the CDR3 is TGTGCCAGCAGTCTACCCCGGGACAGGGGGACTGAAGCTTTCTTT. It translates to CASSLPRDRGTEAFF.

This rearrangement joins TRBV27 to TRBJ1-2; D uncertain. V was clipped by 6 bases and J by 8 bases, with 19 bases between them. Germline CDR1 MNHEY, CDR2 SMNVEV (reference sequence). There are 14 residues in the CDR3. CDR3 sequence (DNA): TGTGCCAGCAGAACTACCTTGGAGGGAAAAGGCTACACCTTC. Protein: CASRTTLEGKGYTF.

This clone was counted once. This CDR3 is CAWRGDRGMNTEAFF. The CDR3 bases are TGTGCCTGGAGAGGGGACAGGGGAATGAACACTGAAGCTTTCTTT. V usage is TRBV30 and J usage is TRBJ1-1; 10 nucleotides agree with TRBD1. Germline CDR1 and CDR2: GTSNPN and SVGIG (reference sequence). V lost 3 bases and J lost 0; bases outside the gene matches: 4. The CDR3 runs to 15 residues.

The chain joins TRBV5-1 to TRBJ2-2; 7 bases agree with TRBD1. Germline V gene lookup returns CDR1 SGHRS and CDR2 YFSETQ. Trimming cost V 3 bases and J 2 bases; bases outside gene matches: 4. The length of the CDR3 is 15 residues. The CDR3 nucleotides are TGCGCCAGCAGCTCCCGACAGGGAAACACCGGGGAGCTGTTTTTT. This encodes CASSSRQGNTGELFF.

The CDR3 DNA reads as TGTGCCAGCAGCTTCCCAGGCTCTAGCGGGGCGTTATCGGATGAGCAGTTCTTC. Protein product: CASSFPGSSGALSDEQFF. The chain uses TRBV7-9 and TRBJ2-1, with TRBD2 matching over 9 bases. CDR3 length: 18 residues. With 3 bases clipped from V and 8 bases from J, the junction kept 17 bases outside the gene matches. Germline V gene lookup returns CDR1 SEHNR and CDR2 FQNEAQ (reference sequence).

The CDR3 nucleotides are TGTGCCAGCTCGCAACAGGGGGCGCAGAGTCAGCCCCAGCATTTT. Amino acid sequence: CASSQQGAQSQPQHF. The chain recombines TRBV18 with TRBJ1-5; 9 bases line up with TRBD1. Germline values: CDR1 KGHSH, CDR2 LQKENI. The trim removed 6 bases at V and 6 bases at J, leaving 9 bases unmatched. The CDR3 extends over 15 amino acids. Drawing the rest from reference TRBV18 and TRBJ1-5, the complete variable domain is NAGVMQNPRHLVRRRGQEARLRCSPMKGHSHVYWYRQLPEEGLKFMVYLQKENIIDESGMPKERFSAEFPKEGPSILRIQQVVRGDSAAYFCASSQQGAQSQPQHFGDGTRLSIL.